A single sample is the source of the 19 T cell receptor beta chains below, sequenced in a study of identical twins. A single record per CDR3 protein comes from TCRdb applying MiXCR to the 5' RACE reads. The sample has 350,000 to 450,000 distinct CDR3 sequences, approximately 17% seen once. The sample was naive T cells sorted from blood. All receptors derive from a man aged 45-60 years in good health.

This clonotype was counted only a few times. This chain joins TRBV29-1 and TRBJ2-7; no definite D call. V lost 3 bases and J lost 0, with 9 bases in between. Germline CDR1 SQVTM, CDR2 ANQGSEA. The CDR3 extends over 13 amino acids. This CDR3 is CSVDGLSSYEQYF. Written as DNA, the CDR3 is TGCAGCGTTGACGGCCTTAGCTCCTACGAGCAGTACTTC.

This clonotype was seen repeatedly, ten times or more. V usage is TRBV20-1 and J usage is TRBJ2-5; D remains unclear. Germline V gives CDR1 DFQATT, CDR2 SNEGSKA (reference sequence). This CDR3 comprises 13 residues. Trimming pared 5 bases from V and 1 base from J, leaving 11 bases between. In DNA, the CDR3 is TGCAGTGCTGGGATCCCGCCCCAAGAGACCCAGTACTTC. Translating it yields CSAGIPPQETQYF.

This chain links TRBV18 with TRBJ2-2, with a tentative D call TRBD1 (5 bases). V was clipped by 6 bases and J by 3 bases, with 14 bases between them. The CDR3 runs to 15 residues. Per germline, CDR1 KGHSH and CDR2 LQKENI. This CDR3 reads CASSSGHWDTGELFF. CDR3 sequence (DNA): TGTGCCAGCTCCTCAGGACATTGGGACACCGGGGAGCTGTTTTTT.

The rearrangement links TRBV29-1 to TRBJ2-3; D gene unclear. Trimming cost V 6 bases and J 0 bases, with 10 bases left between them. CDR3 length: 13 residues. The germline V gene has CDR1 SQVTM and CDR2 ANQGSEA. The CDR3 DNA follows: TGCAGCGTCCCTCTTCGTAGCACAGATACGCAGTATTTT. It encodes CSVPLRSTDTQYF.

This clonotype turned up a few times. The CDR3 sequence: CASSLAMGSYEQYF. In DNA, the CDR3 is TGCGCCAGCAGCTTGGCTATGGGCTCCTACGAGCAGTACTTC. The rearrangement uses TRBV5-1 and TRBJ2-7; D is unclear. The V gene's germline CDR1 is SGHRS and CDR2 YFSETQ. The CDR3 runs 14 residues. V gave up 0 bases and J gave up 0 bases, with 7 bases separating them. The full variable domain, completed using reference TRBV5-1 and TRBJ2-7, is KAGVTQTPRYLIKTRGQQVTLSCSPISGHRSVSWYQQTPGQGLQFLFEYFSETQRNKGNFPGRFSGRQFSNSRSEMNVSTLELGDSALYLCASSLAMGSYEQYFGPGTRLTVT.

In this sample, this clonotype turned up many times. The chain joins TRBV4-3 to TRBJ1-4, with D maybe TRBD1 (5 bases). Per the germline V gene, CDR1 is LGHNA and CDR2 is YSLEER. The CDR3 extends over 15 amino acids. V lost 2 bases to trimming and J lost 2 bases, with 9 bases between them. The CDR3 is CASSQRQYTNEKLFF. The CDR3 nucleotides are TGCGCCAGCAGCCAAAGACAGTACACTAATGAAAAACTGTTTTTT.

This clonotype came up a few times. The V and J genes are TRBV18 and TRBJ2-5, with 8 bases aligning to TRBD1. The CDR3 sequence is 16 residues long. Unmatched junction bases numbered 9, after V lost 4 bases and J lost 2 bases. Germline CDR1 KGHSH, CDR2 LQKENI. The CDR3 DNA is TGTGCCAGCTCACACAAACTCGGGACAGGTCAAGAGACCCAGTACTTC. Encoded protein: CASSHKLGTGQETQYF.

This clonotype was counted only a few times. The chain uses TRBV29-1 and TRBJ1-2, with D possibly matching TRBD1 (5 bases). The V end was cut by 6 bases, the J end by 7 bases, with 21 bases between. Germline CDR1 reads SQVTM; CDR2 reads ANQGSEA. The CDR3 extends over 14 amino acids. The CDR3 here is CSVRPVLGESGYTF. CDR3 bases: TGCAGCGTCCGTCCGGTTCTGGGGGAGTCTGGCTACACCTTC.

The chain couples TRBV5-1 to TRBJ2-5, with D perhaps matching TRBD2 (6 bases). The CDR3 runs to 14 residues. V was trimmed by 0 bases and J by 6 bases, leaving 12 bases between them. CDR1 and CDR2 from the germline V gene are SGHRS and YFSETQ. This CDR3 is CASSLVAGRQTQYF. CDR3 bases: TGCGCCAGCAGCTTGGTCGCGGGGAGGCAGACCCAGTACTTC.

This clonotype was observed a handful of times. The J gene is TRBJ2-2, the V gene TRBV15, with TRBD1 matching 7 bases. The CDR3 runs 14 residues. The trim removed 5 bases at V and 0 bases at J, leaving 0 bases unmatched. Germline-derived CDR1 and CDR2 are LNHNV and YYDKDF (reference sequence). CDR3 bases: TGTGCCACCAGCGGGACAGCGAACACCGGGGAGCTGTTTTTT. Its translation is CATSGTANTGELFF.

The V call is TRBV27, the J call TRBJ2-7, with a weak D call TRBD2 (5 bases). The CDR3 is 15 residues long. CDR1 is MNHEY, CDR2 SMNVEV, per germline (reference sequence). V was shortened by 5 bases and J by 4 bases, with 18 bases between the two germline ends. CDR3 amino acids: CASSRNRESTYEQYF. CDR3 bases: TGTGCCAGCAGTAGAAATAGGGAGAGTACATACGAGCAGTACTTC.

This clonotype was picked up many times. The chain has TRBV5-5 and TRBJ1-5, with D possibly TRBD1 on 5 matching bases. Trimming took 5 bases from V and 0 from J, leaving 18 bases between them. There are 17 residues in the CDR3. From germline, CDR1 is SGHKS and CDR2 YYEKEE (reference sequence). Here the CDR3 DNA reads TGTGCCAGCAGTCCGGACAACAGCCCATATAGCAATCAGCCCCAGCATTTT. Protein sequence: CASSPDNSPYSNQPQHF.

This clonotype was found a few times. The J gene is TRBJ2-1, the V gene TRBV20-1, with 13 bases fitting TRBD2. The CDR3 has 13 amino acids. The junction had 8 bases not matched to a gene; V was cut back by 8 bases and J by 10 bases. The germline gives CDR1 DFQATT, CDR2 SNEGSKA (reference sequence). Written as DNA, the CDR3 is TGCAGTCCTGGACTAGCGGGGGCCGGGGAGCAGTTCTTC. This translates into CSPGLAGAGEQFF.

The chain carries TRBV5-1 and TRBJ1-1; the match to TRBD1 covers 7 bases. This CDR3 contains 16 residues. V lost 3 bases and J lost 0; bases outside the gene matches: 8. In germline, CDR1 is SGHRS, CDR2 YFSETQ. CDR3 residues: CASSSWTGSMNTEAFF. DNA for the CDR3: TGCGCCAGCAGCTCGTGGACAGGCTCCATGAACACTGAAGCTTTCTTT.

CDR3 nucleotides: TGTGCCAGCAGCTTAGCACGGGGGCTGGGTCAGCCCCAGCATTTT. It encodes CASSLARGLGQPQHF. The chain combines TRBV7-8 with TRBJ1-5; maybe TRBD1 (6 bases). The CDR3 has 15 amino acids. Trimming took off 0 bases at V and 6 bases at J, with 12 bases between the two ends. Germline V gene data show CDR1 as SGHVS and CDR2 as FQNEAQ.

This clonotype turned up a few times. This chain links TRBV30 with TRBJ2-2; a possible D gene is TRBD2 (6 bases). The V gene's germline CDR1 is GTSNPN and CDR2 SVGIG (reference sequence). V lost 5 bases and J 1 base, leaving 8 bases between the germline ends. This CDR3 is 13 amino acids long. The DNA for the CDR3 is TGTGCCTGGGGGACTCTGAACACCGGGGAGCTGTTTTTT. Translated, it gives CAWGTLNTGELFF.

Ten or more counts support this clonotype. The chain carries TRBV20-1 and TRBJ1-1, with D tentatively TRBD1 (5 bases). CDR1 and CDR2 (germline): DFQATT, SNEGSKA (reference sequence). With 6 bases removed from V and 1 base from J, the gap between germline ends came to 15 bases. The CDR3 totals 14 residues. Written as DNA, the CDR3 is TGCAGTGCCAGATCGGGCGGGGCGAACACTGAAGCTTTCTTT. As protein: CSARSGGANTEAFF.

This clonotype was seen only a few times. The CDR3 is CASSPGVRRDQETQYF. The CDR3 region has the DNA TGTGCCAGCAGTCCTGGAGTCAGGAGGGACCAAGAGACCCAGTACTTC. The chain combines TRBV6-1 with TRBJ2-5; maybe TRBD2 (6 bases). Trimming removed 5 bases from V and 0 bases from J, with 16 bases in between. The germline CDR1 and CDR2 sequences are MNHNS and SASEGT. The CDR3 covers 16 residues.

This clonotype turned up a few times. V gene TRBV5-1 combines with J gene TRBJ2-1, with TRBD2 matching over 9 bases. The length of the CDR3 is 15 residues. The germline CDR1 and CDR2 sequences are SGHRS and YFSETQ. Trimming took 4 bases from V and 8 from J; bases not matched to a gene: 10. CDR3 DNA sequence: TGCGCCAGCAGCCTAAGGAGCGGGAGGCCCTATGAGCAGTTCTTC. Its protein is CASSLRSGRPYEQFF.